Shown below are 13 T cell receptor beta chains from a single sample sequenced in a study of EBV T-cell therapy then PD-1 blockade in nasopharyngeal carcinoma. Clones were read by immunoSEQ multiplex PCR, and TCRdb kept only the in-frame ones, dropping some. The sample carries under 20,000 clones, roughly 83% recorded once. Which antigens these TCRs recognize remains unknown. Described treatment: AdE1-LMPpoly-expanded autologous EBV-specific T-cell therapy followed by anti-PD-1 nivolumab. The sequencing here drew on CD8+ T cells from blood, taken around day 34 from a patient whose treatment included autologous EBV-specific T cells and nivolumab. The source is a man in his forties with nasopharyngeal carcinoma.

This chain connects TRBV9 to TRBJ2-3; TRBD2 agrees at 10 bases. CDR1 is SGDLS and CDR2 is YYNGEE in the germline V gene. The CDR3 length is 17 residues. With 0 bases clipped from V and 2 bases from J, the junction kept 6 bases outside the gene matches. The CDR3 DNA is TGTGCCAGCAGCGTAGAAAGTAGCGGGGGGTACACAGATACGCAGTATTTT. Protein: CASSVESSGGYTDTQYF.

The V gene is TRBV5-3, the J gene TRBJ2-2; D gene unclear. TRBV5-3 falls under the ORF class, with uncertain function. V gave up 2 bases and J gave up 4 bases, with 15 bases separating them. This CDR3 is 16 amino acids long. This CDR3 reads CARSFGFGHGTGELFF. The CDR3 DNA reads TGTGCCAGAAGCTTTGGTTTCGGGCACGGCACCGGGGAGCTGTTTTTT.

The rearrangement uses TRBV29-1 and TRBJ1-2, with a weak D call TRBD1 (5 bases). V lost 6 bases, J lost 2 bases, and 10 bases lay in between. This CDR3 is 12 amino acids long. Germline lookup yields CDR1 SQVTM and CDR2 ANQGSEA. DNA for the CDR3: TGCAGCGTCCCGACAGCGAACTATGGCTACACCTTC. Its protein is CSVPTANYGYTF. Using reference TRBV29-1 and TRBJ1-2 for the parts outside the CDR3, the full variable domain is SAVISQKPSRDICQRGTSLTIQCQVDSQVTMMFWYRQQPGQSLTLIATANQGSEATYESGFVIDKFPISRPNLTFSTLTVSNMSPEDSSIYLCSVPTANYGYTFGSGTRLTVV.

The chain is built from TRBV7-2 and TRBJ2-7; 12 bases are shared with TRBD2. The CDR3 length is 17 residues. Germline values: CDR1 SGHTA, CDR2 FQGNSA. Unmatched junction bases numbered 7, after V lost 4 bases and J lost 0 bases. The CDR3 DNA is TGTGCCAGCAGCTCCATCACTAGCGGGGGGTGCTCCTACGAGCAGTACTTC. As protein: CASSSITSGGCSYEQYF.

The rearrangement uses TRBV3-1 (or the pseudogene TRBV3-2) and TRBJ2-1; either TRBD1 or TRBD2 may fit D (6 bases each). Trimming took off 4 bases at V and 8 bases at J, with 21 bases between the two ends. The CDR3 is made up of 16 amino acids. Germline V gene data show CDR1 as LGHDT and CDR2 as YNNKEL (reference sequence). The DNA for the CDR3 is TGTGCCAGCAGCCTTGGACTGAAGGGGGGCAGGGATGAGCAGTTCTTC. It is translated as CASSLGLKGGRDEQFF.

The chain joins TRBV5-6 to TRBJ2-1; 8 bases align to TRBD2. The CDR3 contains 15 residues. The trim removed 4 bases at V and 4 bases at J, leaving 7 bases unmatched. Germline CDR1 SGHDT, CDR2 YYEEEE. This chain's CDR3 is CASSPRGATYNEQFF. CDR3 in DNA: TGTGCCAGCAGCCCGCGGGGGGCGACGTACAATGAGCAGTTCTTC.

The chain is built from TRBV7-2 and TRBJ1-1; a weak D match, TRBD1 (5 bases). Germline V gene data show CDR1 as SGHTA and CDR2 as FQGNSA. Trimming took 5 bases from V and 2 from J, leaving 15 bases between them. This CDR3 comprises 15 residues. The CDR3 bases are TGTGCCAGCAGCCCAGGGTGGGGGTTTAACACTGAAGCTTTCTTT. The encoded protein is CASSPGWGFNTEAFF.

This rearrangement joins TRBV9 to TRBJ2-1; 9 bases fit TRBD2. The CDR3 covers 15 residues. From germline, CDR1 is SGDLS and CDR2 YYNGEE. V was clipped by 0 bases and J by 7 bases; unmatched bases: 5. CDR3 region: CASSVGGGASNEQFF. The CDR3 nucleotides are TGTGCCAGCAGCGTAGGCGGGGGGGCCAGTAATGAGCAGTTCTTC.

This chain joins TRBV12-3 or TRBV12-4 and TRBJ2-1; D is unclear. V dropped 1 base and J dropped 4 bases, with 2 bases sitting between them. The CDR3 sequence is 12 residues long. The CDR3 region is CASSLGYNEQFF. The DNA for the CDR3 is TGTGCCAGCAGTTTAGGGTACAATGAGCAGTTCTTC.

This rearrangement joins TRBV7-6 to TRBJ2-1; D perhaps matches TRBD1 (5 bases). V was pared by 2 bases and J by 2 bases, with 16 bases between. The CDR3 contains 17 residues. Germline V gene sequence: CDR1 SGHVS, CDR2 FNYEAQ. This chain's CDR3 is CASSLRWAGFAYNEQFF. The CDR3 DNA reads TGTGCCAGCAGCTTAAGGTGGGCAGGGTTTGCCTACAATGAGCAGTTCTTC.

This chain links TRBV5-5 with TRBJ2-5, with TRBD1 as a possible D gene (6 bases). The CDR3 has 17 residues. With 0 bases removed from V and 2 bases from J, the gap between germline ends came to 17 bases. Germline CDR1 is SGHKS and CDR2 is YYEKEE (reference sequence). As DNA, the CDR3 is TGTGCCAGCAGCTTGGTTGCAGGGGTGGTAGGGCAAGAGACCCAGTACTTC. This encodes CASSLVAGVVGQETQYF.

A single count supports this clone. J is TRBJ1-2 and V is TRBV7-9; maybe TRBD1 (6 bases). CDR3 size: 13 residues. Trimming took 5 bases from V and 6 from J, leaving 13 bases between them. Germline V lookup: CDR1 SEHNR, CDR2 FQNEAQ (reference sequence). The DNA for the CDR3 is TGTGCCAGCAGCGAACAGGGACCCCATGGCTACACCTTC. This translates into CASSEQGPHGYTF. Combining the CDR3 with reference TRBV7-9 and TRBJ1-2 gives the whole variable domain DTGVSQNPRHKITKRGQNVTFRCDPISEHNRLYWYRQTLGQGPEFLTYFQNEAQLEKSRLLSDRFSAERPKGSFSTLEIQRTEQGDSAMYLCASSEQGPHGYTFGSGTRLTVV.

The genes are TRBV27 and TRBJ1-6; unclear D gene. CDR3 length: 14 amino acids. V dropped 4 bases and J dropped 8 bases, with 12 bases sitting between them. Germline CDR1 and CDR2: MNHEY and SMNVEV (reference sequence). The chain's CDR3 is CASSSSGWDSPLHF. CDR3 nucleotide sequence: TGTGCCAGCAGTTCCTCGGGTTGGGATTCACCCCTCCACTTT.